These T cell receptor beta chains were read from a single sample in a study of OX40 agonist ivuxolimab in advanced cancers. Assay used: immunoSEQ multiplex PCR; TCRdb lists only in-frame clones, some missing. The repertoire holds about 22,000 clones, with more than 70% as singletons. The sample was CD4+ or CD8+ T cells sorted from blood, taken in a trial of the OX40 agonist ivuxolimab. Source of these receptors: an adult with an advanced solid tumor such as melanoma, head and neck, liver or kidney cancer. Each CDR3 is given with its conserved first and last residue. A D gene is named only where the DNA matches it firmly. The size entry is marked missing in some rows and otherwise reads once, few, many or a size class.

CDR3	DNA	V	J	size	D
CASSQREEGNEQFF	TGCGCCAGCAGCCAGAGGGAGGAGGGAAATGAGCAGTTCTTC	TRBV4-1	TRBJ2-1	.	.
CASSARRYDYEQYF	TGTGCCAGCAGCGCCCGCCGTTACGACTACGAGCAGTACTTC	TRBV7-9	TRBJ2-7	.	.
CASSRTEPSYEQYF	TGCGCCAGCAGCCGGACCGAACCCTCCTACGAGCAGTACTTC	TRBV5-1	TRBJ2-7	.	.
CAISEADLRAGANVLTF	TGTGCCATCAGTGAGGCCGATCTCCGAGCAGGGGCCAACGTCCTGACTTTC	TRBV10-3	TRBJ2-6	.	.
CASDFTQLLTGTDTQYF	TGTGCCAGCGACTTCACCCAACTCCTGACGGGCACAGATACGCAGTATTTT	TRBV7-9	TRBJ2-3	.	.
CASSYNLAGGNEQFF	TGTGCCAGCAGCTATAATCTAGCGGGAGGCAATGAGCAGTTCTTC	TRBV9	TRBJ2-1	few	TRBD2
CASSYRPEPYEQYF	TGTGCCAGCAGTTACAGGCCGGAACCCTACGAGCAGTACTTC	TRBV6-5	TRBJ2-7	.	.
CASSLTPSGRAGELFF	TGTGCCAGCAGCTTAACTCCTAGCGGGAGGGCGGGGGAGCTGTTTTTT	TRBV7-2	TRBJ2-2	.	TRBD2
CASSLHTGQGLYEQYF	TGTGCCAGCAGCCTGCATACGGGACAGGGCCTCTACGAGCAGTACTTC	TRBV5-6	TRBJ2-7	.	TRBD1
CATEGAGTGGMKETQYF	TGTGCCACCGAAGGGGCAGGGACAGGGGGTATGAAGGAGACCCAGTACTTC	TRBV15	TRBJ2-5	.	TRBD1
CASRLGLIGQGYEKLFF	TGTGCAAGTCGCTTAGGCCTGATTGGACAGGGTTACGAAAAACTGTTTTTT	TRBV12-2	TRBJ1-4	.	.
CASSFTGGEQFF	TGTGCCAGCAGTTTTACGGGGGGGGAGCAGTTCTTC	TRBV6-6	TRBJ2-1	.	TRBD2
CASSPPSAGAYEQYF	TGTGCCAGCAGTCCCCCTTCGGCAGGGGCCTACGAGCAGTACTTC	TRBV27	TRBJ2-7	.	.
CASSQSILAGHNEQFF	TGTGCCAGCAGCCAATCGATCCTAGCGGGTCACAATGAGCAGTTCTTC	TRBV16	TRBJ2-1	.	TRBD2
CASSSTTGEGEQYF	TGTGCCAGCTCATCCACGACAGGGGAGGGCGAGCAGTACTTC	TRBV18	TRBJ2-7	.	.
CASSRDSGRSYNEQFF	TGTGCCAGTAGTAGAGATAGCGGGAGGTCCTACAATGAGCAGTTCTTC	TRBV19	TRBJ2-1	.	TRBD2
CASIWGRGLVNTEAFF	TGTGCCAGCATTTGGGGCAGGGGCCTCGTGAACACTGAAGCTTTCTTT	TRBV6-6	TRBJ1-1	.	.
CASSVYSFSSYNEQFF	TGTGCCAGCAGTGTATACTCATTTAGCTCCTACAATGAGCAGTTCTTC	TRBV6-1	TRBJ2-1	.	.
CSVDTLAGGNPSETQYF	TGCAGCGTTGACACCTTAGCGGGAGGGAACCCCAGTGAGACCCAGTACTTC	TRBV29-1	TRBJ2-5	.	TRBD2
CASSQGLSYNEQFF	TGTGCCAGTAGTCAGGGCCTCTCCTACAATGAGCAGTTCTTC	TRBV19	TRBJ2-1	.	.
CATSREVSVLGQVNQPQHF	TGTGCCACCAGCAGAGAAGTCTCCGTGTTGGGGCAGGTCAATCAGCCCCAGCATTTT	TRBV15	TRBJ1-5	.	.
CATRGGAHEQFF	TGTGCCACCAGAGGGGGGGCCCACGAGCAGTTCTTC	TRBV15	TRBJ2-1	.	.